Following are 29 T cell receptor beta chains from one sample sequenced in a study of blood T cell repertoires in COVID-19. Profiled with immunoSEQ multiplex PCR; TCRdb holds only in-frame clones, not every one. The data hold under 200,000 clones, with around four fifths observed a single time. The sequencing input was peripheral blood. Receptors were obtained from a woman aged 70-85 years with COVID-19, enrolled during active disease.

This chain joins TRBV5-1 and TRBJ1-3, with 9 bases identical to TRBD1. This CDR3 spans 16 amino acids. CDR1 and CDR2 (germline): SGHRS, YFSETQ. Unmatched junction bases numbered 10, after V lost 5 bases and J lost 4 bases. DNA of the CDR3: TGCGCCAGCAGTCCGAACGACAGGGGGAAAGGAAACACCATATATTTT. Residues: CASSPNDRGKGNTIYF. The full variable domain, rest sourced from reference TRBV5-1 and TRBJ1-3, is KAGVTQTPRYLIKTRGQQVTLSCSPISGHRSVSWYQQTPGQGLQFLFEYFSETQRNKGNFPGRFSGRQFSNSRSEMNVSTLELGDSALYLCASSPNDRGKGNTIYFGEGSWLTVV.

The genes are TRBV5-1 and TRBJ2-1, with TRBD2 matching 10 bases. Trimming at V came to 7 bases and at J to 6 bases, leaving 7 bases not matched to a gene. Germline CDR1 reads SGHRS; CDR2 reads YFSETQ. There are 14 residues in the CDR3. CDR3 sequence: CASGSGRAGNEQFF. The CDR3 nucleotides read TGCGCCAGCGGAAGCGGGAGGGCCGGCAATGAGCAGTTCTTC.

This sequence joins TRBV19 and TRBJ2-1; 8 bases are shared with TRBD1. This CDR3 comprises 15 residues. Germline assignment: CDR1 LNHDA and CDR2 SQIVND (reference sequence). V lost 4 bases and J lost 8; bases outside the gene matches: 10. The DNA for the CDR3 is TGTGCCAGTAGTAGCGGCAGGGGGCTAGGGGATGAGCAGTTCTTC. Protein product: CASSSGRGLGDEQFF.

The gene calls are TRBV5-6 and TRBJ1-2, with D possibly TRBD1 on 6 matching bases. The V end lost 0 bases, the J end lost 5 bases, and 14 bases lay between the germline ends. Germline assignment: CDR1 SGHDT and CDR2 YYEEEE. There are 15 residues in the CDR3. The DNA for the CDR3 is TGTGCCAGCAGCTTGGCCAGGCTACAGGGATATGGCTACACCTTC. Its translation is CASSLARLQGYGYTF.

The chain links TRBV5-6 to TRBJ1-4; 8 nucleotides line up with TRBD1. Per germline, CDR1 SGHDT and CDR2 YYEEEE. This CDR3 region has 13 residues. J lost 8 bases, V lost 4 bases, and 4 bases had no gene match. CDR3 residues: CASSGTGDEKLFF. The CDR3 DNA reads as TGTGCCAGCAGCGGGACAGGAGACGAAAAACTGTTTTTT.

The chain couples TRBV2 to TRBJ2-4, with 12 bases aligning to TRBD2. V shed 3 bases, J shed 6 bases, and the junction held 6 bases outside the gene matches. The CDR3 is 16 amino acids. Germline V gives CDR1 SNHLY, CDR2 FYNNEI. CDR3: CASSETSGSGGNIQYF. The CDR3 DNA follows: TGTGCCAGCAGTGAGACTAGCGGGAGCGGGGGAAACATTCAGTACTTC.

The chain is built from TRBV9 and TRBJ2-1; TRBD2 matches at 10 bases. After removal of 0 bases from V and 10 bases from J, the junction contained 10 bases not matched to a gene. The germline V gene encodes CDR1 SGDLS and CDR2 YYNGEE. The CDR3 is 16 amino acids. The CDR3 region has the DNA TGTGCCAGCAGCGTAGACAACAGCGGGGGGGCGCGGGAGCAGTTCTTC. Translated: CASSVDNSGGAREQFF.

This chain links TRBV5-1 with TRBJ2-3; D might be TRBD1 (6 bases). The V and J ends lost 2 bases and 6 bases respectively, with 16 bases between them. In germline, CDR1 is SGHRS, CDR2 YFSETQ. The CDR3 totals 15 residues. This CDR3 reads CASSLLTGLGDTQYF. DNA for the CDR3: TGCGCCAGCAGCTTACTTACAGGGTTGGGGGATACGCAGTATTTT.

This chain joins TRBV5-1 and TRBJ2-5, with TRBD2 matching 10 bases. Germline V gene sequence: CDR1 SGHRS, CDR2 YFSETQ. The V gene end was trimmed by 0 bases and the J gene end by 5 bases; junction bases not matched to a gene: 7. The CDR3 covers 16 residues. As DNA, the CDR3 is TGCGCCAGCAGCTTGGGTAGCGGGGGGCCGGTTGAGACCCAGTACTTC. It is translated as CASSLGSGGPVETQYF.

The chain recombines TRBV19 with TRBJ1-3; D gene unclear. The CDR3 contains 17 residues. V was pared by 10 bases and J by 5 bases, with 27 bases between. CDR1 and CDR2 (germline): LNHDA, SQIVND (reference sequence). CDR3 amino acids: CATAEALAPGGRNTIYF. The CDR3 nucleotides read TGTGCCACCGCAGAGGCCCTGGCTCCGGGAGGTAGAAACACCATATATTTT.

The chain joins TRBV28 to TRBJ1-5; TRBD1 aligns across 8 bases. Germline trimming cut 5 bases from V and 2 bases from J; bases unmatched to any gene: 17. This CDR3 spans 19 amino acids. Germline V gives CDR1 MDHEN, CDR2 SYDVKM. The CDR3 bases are TGTGCCAGCAGTCCCCTCGACAGGGGTCCTCAGAGGGGCAATCAGCCCCAGCATTTT. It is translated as CASSPLDRGPQRGNQPQHF.

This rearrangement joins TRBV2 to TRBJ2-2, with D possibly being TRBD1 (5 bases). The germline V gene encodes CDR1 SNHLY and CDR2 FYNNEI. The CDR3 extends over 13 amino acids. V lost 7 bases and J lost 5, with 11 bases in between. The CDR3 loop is CASITTGTGELFF. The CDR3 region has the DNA TGTGCCAGCATTACTACAGGAACCGGGGAGCTGTTTTTT.

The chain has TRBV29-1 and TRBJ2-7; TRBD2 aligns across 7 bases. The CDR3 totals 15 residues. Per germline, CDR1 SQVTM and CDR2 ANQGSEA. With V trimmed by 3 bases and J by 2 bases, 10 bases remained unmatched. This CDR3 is CSVESSGQYPYEQYF. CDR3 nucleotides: TGCAGCGTTGAGTCTAGCGGCCAGTACCCCTACGAGCAGTACTTC.

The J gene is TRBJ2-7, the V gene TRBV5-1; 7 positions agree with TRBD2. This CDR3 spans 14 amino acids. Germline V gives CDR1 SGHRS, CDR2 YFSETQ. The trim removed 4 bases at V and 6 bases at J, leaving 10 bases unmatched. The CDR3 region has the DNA TGCGCCAGCAGCCCGGGAGCGGGAATGGGCGAGCAGTACTTC. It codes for CASSPGAGMGEQYF. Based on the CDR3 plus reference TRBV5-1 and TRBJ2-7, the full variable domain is KAGVTQTPRYLIKTRGQQVTLSCSPISGHRSVSWYQQTPGQGLQFLFEYFSETQRNKGNFPGRFSGRQFSNSRSEMNVSTLELGDSALYLCASSPGAGMGEQYFGPGTRLTVT.

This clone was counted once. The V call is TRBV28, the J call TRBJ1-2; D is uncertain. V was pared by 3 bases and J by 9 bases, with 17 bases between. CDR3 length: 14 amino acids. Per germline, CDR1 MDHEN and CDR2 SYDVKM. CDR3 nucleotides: TGTGCCAGCAGTTTGGCAGGTACCTCGTCGAGCTACACCTTC. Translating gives CASSLAGTSSSYTF.

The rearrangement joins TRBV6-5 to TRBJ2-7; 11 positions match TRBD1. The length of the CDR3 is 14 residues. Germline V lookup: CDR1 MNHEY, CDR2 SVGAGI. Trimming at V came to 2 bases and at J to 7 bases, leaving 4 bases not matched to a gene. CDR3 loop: CASSYGQGAFEQYV. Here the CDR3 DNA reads TGTGCCAGCAGTTACGGACAGGGGGCGTTTGAGCAGTACGTC.

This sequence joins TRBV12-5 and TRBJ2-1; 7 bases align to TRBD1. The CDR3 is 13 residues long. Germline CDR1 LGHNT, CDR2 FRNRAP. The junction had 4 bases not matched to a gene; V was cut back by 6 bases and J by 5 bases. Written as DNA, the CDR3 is TGTGCTAGTGGAGTCGACAGGGACAATGAGCAGTTCTTC. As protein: CASGVDRDNEQFF. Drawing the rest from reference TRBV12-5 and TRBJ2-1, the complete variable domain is DARVTQTPRHKVTEMGQEVTMRCQPILGHNTVFWYRQTMMQGLELLAYFRNRAPLDDSGMPKDRFSAEMPDATLATLKIQPSEPRDSAVYFCASGVDRDNEQFFGPGTRLTVL.

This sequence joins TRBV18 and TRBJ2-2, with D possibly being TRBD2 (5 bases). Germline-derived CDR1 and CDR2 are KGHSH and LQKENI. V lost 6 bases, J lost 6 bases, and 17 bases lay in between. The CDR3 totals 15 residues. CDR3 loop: CASSPSGAQAGELFF. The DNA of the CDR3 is TGTGCCAGCTCCCCGAGCGGCGCTCAGGCCGGGGAGCTGTTTTTT.

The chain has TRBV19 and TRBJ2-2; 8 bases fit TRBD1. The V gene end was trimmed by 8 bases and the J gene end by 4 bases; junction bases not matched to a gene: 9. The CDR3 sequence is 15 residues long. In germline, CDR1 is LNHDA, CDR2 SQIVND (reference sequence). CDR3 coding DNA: TGTGCCAGTTCCGTGCAGGGGGCAGCCACCGGGGAGCTGTTTTTT. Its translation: CASSVQGAATGELFF.

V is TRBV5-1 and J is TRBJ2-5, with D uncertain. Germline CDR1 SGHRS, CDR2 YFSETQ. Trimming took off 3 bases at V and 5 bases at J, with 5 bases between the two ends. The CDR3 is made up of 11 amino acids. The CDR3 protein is CASSSLETQYF. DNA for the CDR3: TGCGCCAGCAGCTCCCTGGAGACCCAGTACTTC.

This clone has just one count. CDR3 loop: CASSPSSGRFQETQYF. The DNA for the CDR3 is TGTGCCAGCAGCCCGAGTTCCGGCAGGTTCCAAGAGACCCAGTACTTC. This chain links TRBV14 with TRBJ2-5, with no clear D. CDR3 size: 16 residues. CDR1 and CDR2 (germline): SGHDN, FVKESK. Trimming took off 4 bases at V and 1 base at J, with 16 bases between the two ends.

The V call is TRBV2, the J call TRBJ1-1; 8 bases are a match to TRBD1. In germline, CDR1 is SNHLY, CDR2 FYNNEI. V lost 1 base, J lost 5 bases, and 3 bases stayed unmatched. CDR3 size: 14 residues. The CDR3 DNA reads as TGTGCCAGCAGTGAAGAAACAGGGGGGACTGAAGCTTTCTTT. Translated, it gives CASSEETGGTEAFF.

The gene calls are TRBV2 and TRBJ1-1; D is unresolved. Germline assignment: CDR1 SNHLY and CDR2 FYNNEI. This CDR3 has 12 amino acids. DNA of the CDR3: TGTGCGAGGGAAGCGGTGAACACTGAAGCTTTCTTT. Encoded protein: CAREAVNTEAFF.

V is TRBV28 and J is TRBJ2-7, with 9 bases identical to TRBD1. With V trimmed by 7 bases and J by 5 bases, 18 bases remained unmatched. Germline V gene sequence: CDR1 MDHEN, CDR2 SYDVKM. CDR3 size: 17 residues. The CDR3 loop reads CASIISQGQGCSDEQYV. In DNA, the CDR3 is TGTGCCAGCATTATTTCCCAAGGACAGGGGTGTTCCGACGAGCAGTACGTC.

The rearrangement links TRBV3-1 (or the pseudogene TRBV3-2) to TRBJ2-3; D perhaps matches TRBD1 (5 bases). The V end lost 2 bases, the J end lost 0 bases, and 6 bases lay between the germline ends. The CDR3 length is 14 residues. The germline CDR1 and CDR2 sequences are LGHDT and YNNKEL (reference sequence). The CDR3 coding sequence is TGTGCCAGCAGCCAACAGGGAAGCACAGATACGCAGTATTTT. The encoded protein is CASSQQGSTDTQYF.

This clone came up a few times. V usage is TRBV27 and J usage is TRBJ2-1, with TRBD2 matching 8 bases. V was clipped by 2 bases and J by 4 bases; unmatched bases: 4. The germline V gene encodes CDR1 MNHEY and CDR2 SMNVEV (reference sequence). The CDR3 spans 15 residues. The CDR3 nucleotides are TGTGCCAGCAGTTTAGGAAGCGGGGGTTACAATGAGCAGTTCTTC. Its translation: CASSLGSGGYNEQFF.

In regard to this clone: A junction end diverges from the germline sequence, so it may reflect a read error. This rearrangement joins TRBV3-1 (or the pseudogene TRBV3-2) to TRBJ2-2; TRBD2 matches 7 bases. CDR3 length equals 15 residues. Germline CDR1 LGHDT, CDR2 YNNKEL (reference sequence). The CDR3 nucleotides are TGTGCCCGCAGCCGACGGGGGGTAGGGACCGGGGAGCTGTTTTTT. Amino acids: CARSRRGVGTGELFF.

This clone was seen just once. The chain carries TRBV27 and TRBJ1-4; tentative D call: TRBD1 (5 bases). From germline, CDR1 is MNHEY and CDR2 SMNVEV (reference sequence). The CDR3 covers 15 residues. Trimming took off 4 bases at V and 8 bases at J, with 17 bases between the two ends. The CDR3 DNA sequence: TGTGCCAGCAGTTCCGGCCAGGGTTTCGGGGAAAAACTGTTTTTT. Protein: CASSSGQGFGEKLFF.

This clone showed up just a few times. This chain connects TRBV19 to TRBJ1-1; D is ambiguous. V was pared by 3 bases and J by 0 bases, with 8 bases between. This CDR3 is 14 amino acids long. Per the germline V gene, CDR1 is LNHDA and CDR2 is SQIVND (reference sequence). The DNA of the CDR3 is TGTGCCAGTAGTATCATCGGGGTGAACACTGAAGCTTTCTTT. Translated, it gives CASSIIGVNTEAFF.